This paragraph reports one T cell receptor (beta chain). The count of this clone is one. Its antigen is not yet known. The input lacks base qualities; no much larger clone sits a single base away. This sample was taken from a study of OX40 agonist ivuxolimab in advanced cancers. A note on the overall study: Ivuxolimab was a fully human IgG2 agonistic monoclonal antibody targeting the costimulatory receptor OX40 (CD134). Intravenous ivuxolimab was administered to patients every 2 weeks at six dose levels: 0.01, 0.1, 0.3, 1.5, 3 and 10 mg/kg. Of the 50 or so patients in dose escalation, approximately 20 had hepatocellular carcinoma, some 15 had melanoma, 9 had renal cell carcinoma and 9 had head and neck cancer. In the dose-escalation cohort, 82.7% of patients were male, and the mean age was approximately 60 years, with a range of 23 to 79. Patients were allowed to have had prior anti-PD-1, anti-PD-L1 or anti-CTLA-4 therapy, and approximately 41% of the dose-escalation patients had previously received checkpoint inhibitors. Three dose-escalation patients achieved partial responses, one with hepatocellular carcinoma and two with cutaneous melanoma. Peripheral TCRbeta sequencing was intended to test whether TCR sequence diversity was altered and clonal T-cell expansion was caused by ivuxolimab. The paper reports the monotherapy dose-escalation portion (N of about 47 patients) of the phase I ivuxolimab trial.

What the study reported, not specific to this receptor: In the 0.1-3.0 mg/kg groups, partial responders were among the patients with the lowest normalized peripheral clonal expansion, particularly in CD8+ T cells. After ivuxolimab, expanded clones were on average more numerous among CD8+ T cells than among CD4+ T cells. Low levels of normalized T-cell clonal expansion were also shown by some nonresponding patients. At doses of 0.1 to 3.0 mg/kg, clonal expansion of both CD4+ and CD8+ T cells in blood was seen between baseline and week 6. Antigen specificity was not determined for the clonally expanded peripheral T cells.

CDR1 and CDR2 are drawn from the germline V gene (reference sequence): SEHNR, FQNEAQ. V is reduced by 10 bases and J by 1 base, leaving a spacing of 18 bases between them. From cysteine to phenylalanine, the CDR3 is 15 amino acids long. CDR3 DNA is the only sequence kept; it has 45 bases, read in frame from the first base. Genomic DNA was isolated from the sorted cells so that the TCRbeta CDR3 region could be sequenced. The immunoSEQ Assay was used to sequence the TCRbeta CDR3 regions. TCRdb stores this immuneACCESS table with in-frame sequences only. Part of the clones is absent; in the studies checked, under half of the shortfall reflects unresolved V genes, and no reason is known for the rest. This sample holds about 58,000 clones; 75% to 90% were observed only once. The top ten clonotypes cover approximately 3.2% of the sample. Patients with autoimmune disease history or receiving systemic immunosuppression were excluded from the trial. Peripheral blood for TCR sequencing was collected from all dose cohorts at baseline, on cycle 4 day 1, and on cycle 7 day 1. The samples were drawn from a first-in-human, open-label, multicenter phase I dose-escalation trial of ivuxolimab. Adults with locally advanced or metastatic melanoma, renal cell carcinoma, hepatocellular carcinoma or head and neck squamous cell carcinoma were enrolled in the trial. CD4+ and CD8+ T cells were sorted separately from peripheral blood before TCR sequencing.

The sequenced sample was CD4+ or CD8+ T cells sorted from blood, obtained in a trial of the OX40 agonist ivuxolimab. The chain is assembled from TRBV7-9 and TRBJ2-3; there is no confident call for the D gene. This TCR derives from an adult with an advanced solid tumor such as melanoma, head and neck, liver or kidney cancer. The CDR3: CATQLGIERTDTQYF. DNA sequence: TGTGCCACTCAGCTTGGTATAGAGCGCACAGATACGCAGTATTTT.